Listed below are T cell receptor beta chains from one sample, sequenced in a study of shared clonotypes between healthy human individuals. Profiling relied on immunoSEQ multiplex PCR, and the TCRdb table lists in-frame clones only, not all of them. The sample has millions of clones, approximately 94% seen once. The sequencing sample was made of naive CD8+ T cells from PBMCs. Every receptor here comes from a young man in good health. Some clones in this sample may be carry-over from other donors' samples. Both conserved end residues are part of each CDR3. The order of the fields is D gene, clone size, J gene, V gene, CDR3 protein, CDR3 DNA. The D gene is left open where the match is weak. Clone size is shown for a subset of rows, as once, few, many or a class of expanded clone.

d_gene: TRBD2
abundance: -
j_gene: TRBJ2-7
v_gene: TRBV5-4
CDR3aa: CASSLKREVSYEQYF
CDR3nt: TGTGCCAGCAGCTTGAAGCGGGAGGTTTCCTACGAGCAGTACTTC

d_gene: TRBD2
abundance: -
j_gene: TRBJ2-7
v_gene: TRBV5-6
CDR3aa: CASSGTSGSTYEQYF
CDR3nt: TGTGCCAGCAGCGGTACTAGCGGGAGCACCTACGAGCAGTACTTC

d_gene: TRBD1
abundance: -
j_gene: TRBJ2-7
v_gene: TRBV7-9
CDR3aa: CASSLAETGPHYEQYF
CDR3nt: TGTGCCAGCAGCTTAGCCGAGACAGGGCCCCACTACGAGCAGTACTTC

d_gene: TRBD2
abundance: -
j_gene: TRBJ2-3
v_gene: TRBV6-5
CDR3aa: CASSYSTSGDTDTQYF
CDR3nt: TGTGCCAGCAGTTACTCGACTAGCGGAGACACAGATACGCAGTATTTT

d_gene: -
abundance: -
j_gene: TRBJ2-2
v_gene: TRBV6-5
CDR3aa: CATQWTGELFF
CDR3nt: TGTGCCACTCAGTGGACCGGGGAGCTGTTTTTT

d_gene: -
abundance: -
j_gene: TRBJ2-7
v_gene: TRBV19
CDR3aa: CASSGQRSSYEQYF
CDR3nt: TGTGCCAGTAGTGGTCAGAGGAGCTCCTACGAGCAGTACTTC

d_gene: -
abundance: -
j_gene: TRBJ1-1
v_gene: TRBV27
CDR3aa: CASRGRTANTEAFF
CDR3nt: TGTGCCAGCAGGGGAAGGACAGCGAACACTGAAGCTTTCTTT

d_gene: TRBD1
abundance: -
j_gene: TRBJ1-1
v_gene: TRBV9
CDR3aa: CASSARQGPNTEAFF
CDR3nt: TGTGCCAGCAGCGCCCGACAGGGGCCGAACACTGAAGCTTTCTTT

d_gene: -
abundance: -
j_gene: TRBJ1-1
v_gene: TRBV7-8
CDR3aa: CASSLAQRMDTEAFF
CDR3nt: TGTGCCAGCAGCTTAGCGCAGAGAATGGACACTGAAGCTTTCTTT

d_gene: TRBD1
abundance: -
j_gene: TRBJ1-1
v_gene: TRBV5-4
CDR3aa: CASSMARGQTEAFF
CDR3nt: TGTGCCAGCAGCATGGCCAGGGGGCAGACTGAGGCTTTCTTT

d_gene: TRBD2
abundance: -
j_gene: TRBJ2-5
v_gene: TRBV14
CDR3aa: CASSRQGLASGETQYF
CDR3nt: TGTGCCAGCAGCCGTCAGGGACTAGCGTCAGGAGAGACCCAGTACTTC

d_gene: TRBD1
abundance: -
j_gene: TRBJ1-1
v_gene: TRBV7-3
CDR3aa: CASSFDRGLEAFF
CDR3nt: TGTGCCAGCAGCTTCGACAGGGGGCTGGAAGCTTTCTTT

d_gene: TRBD1
abundance: -
j_gene: TRBJ2-7
v_gene: TRBV11-2
CDR3aa: CASSLGTASSYEQYF
CDR3nt: TGTGCCAGCAGCCTGGGGACAGCGAGCTCCTACGAGCAGTACTTC

d_gene: -
abundance: -
j_gene: TRBJ1-3
v_gene: TRBV7-9
CDR3aa: CASSPPIGALERNTIYF
CDR3nt: TGTGCCAGCAGCCCTCCCATAGGGGCTTTGGAGAGAAACACCATATATTTT

d_gene: -
abundance: -
j_gene: TRBJ2-7
v_gene: TRBV7-9
CDR3aa: CASRRGNRSSYEQYF
CDR3nt: TGTGCCAGCAGACGAGGGAATCGGAGCTCCTACGAGCAGTACTTC

d_gene: -
abundance: -
j_gene: TRBJ2-3
v_gene: TRBV28
CDR3aa: CASSLLGPETTRDTQYF
CDR3nt: TGTGCCAGCAGTTTACTCGGTCCCGAGACTACCCGAGATACGCAGTATTTT

d_gene: -
abundance: -
j_gene: TRBJ2-5
v_gene: TRBV5-4
CDR3aa: CASRFGSVGETQYF
CDR3nt: TGTGCCAGCAGGTTTGGGTCAGTTGGGGAGACCCAGTACTTC

d_gene: TRBD1
abundance: -
j_gene: TRBJ2-1
v_gene: TRBV28
CDR3aa: CASSLTGANEQFF
CDR3nt: TGTGCCAGCAGTTTGACAGGGGCGAATGAGCAGTTCTTC

d_gene: -
abundance: -
j_gene: TRBJ2-1
v_gene: TRBV29-1
CDR3aa: CSVLGTALNEQFF
CDR3nt: TGCAGCGTACTAGGGACCGCCCTCAATGAGCAGTTCTTC

d_gene: -
abundance: -
j_gene: TRBJ1-1
v_gene: TRBV7-9
CDR3aa: CASSDTGGMNTEAFF
CDR3nt: TGTGCCAGCAGCGATACAGGAGGCATGAACACTGAAGCTTTCTTT

d_gene: -
abundance: -
j_gene: TRBJ2-7
v_gene: TRBV11-2
CDR3aa: CASSLGGSYEQYF
CDR3nt: TGTGCCAGCAGCTTAGGAGGGTCCTACGAGCAGTACTTC

d_gene: -
abundance: -
j_gene: TRBJ2-5
v_gene: TRBV5-1
CDR3aa: CASSLDSRETQYF
CDR3nt: TGCGCCAGCAGCTTGGATAGCAGGGAGACCCAGTACTTC

d_gene: -
abundance: -
j_gene: TRBJ2-3
v_gene: TRBV7-3
CDR3aa: CASSPQGTDTQYF
CDR3nt: TGTGCCAGCAGTCCCCAGGGCACAGATACGCAGTATTTT

d_gene: -
abundance: -
j_gene: TRBJ2-3
v_gene: TRBV6-1
CDR3aa: CASSELMYF
CDR3nt: TGTGCCAGCAGTGAACTCATGTATTTT

d_gene: -
abundance: once
j_gene: TRBJ2-2
v_gene: TRBV7-3
CDR3aa: CASSLGQGAGELFF
CDR3nt: TGTGCCAGCAGCTTGGGGCAGGGCGCCGGGGAGCTGTTTTTT

d_gene: -
abundance: few
j_gene: TRBJ1-1
v_gene: TRBV7-9
CDR3aa: CASSNNRPEAFF
CDR3nt: TGTGCCAGCAGCAACAACAGACCTGAAGCTTTCTTT

d_gene: -
abundance: once
j_gene: TRBJ1-4
v_gene: TRBV29-1
CDR3aa: CSGLWTTTNEKLFF
CDR3nt: TGCAGCGGATTATGGACAACAACTAATGAAAAACTGTTTTTT